This T cell receptor (beta chain) derives from a study of blood T cell repertoires in COVID-19. The CDR3 length is 15 residues. V lost 0 bases and J lost 6, with 16 bases in between. CDR1 SGHRS and CDR2 YFSETQ come from the germline V gene. Here immunoSEQ multiplex PCR was the method, and the copy in TCRdb shows in-frame clones only, minus some. The sample has roughly 100,000 clones, around 90% seen once; the top ten hold roughly 4.5%. This clone was seen a single time. Sequenced material: peripheral blood. The receptor comes from a man younger than 35 with acute or convalescent COVID-19. The chain employs TRBV5-1 and TRBJ2-7, with a possible D match to TRBD2 (6 bases). CDR3 bases: TGCGCCAGCAGCTTGGAGGTCGGGAGATTATCCGAGCAGTACTTC. Protein: CASSLEVGRLSEQYF.